This T cell receptor beta chain was sequenced in a study of T cells expressing NK-cell markers (dated by TCRdb to between 2020 and 2021). Background on the whole study: In sorted CD3+CD56+NKG2C+, CD3+CD56+NKG2C- and CD3+CD56-NKG2C+ T-cell subsets from about 8 donors, TCR beta-chain repertoires were profiled. The study sequenced eight donors, all healthy volunteers chosen at random: three men and five women. Illumina HiSeq 2000/2500, MiSeq or NextSeq was used to sequence libraries as 2 x 150 bp reads. Among the eight sequenced donors, only one was HCMV-seronegative, while the other seven were HCMV-seropositive. Beyond this particular receptor, the publication reports: In a handful of donors, the dominant CD3+CD56+NKG2C+ clonotypes ranked among the top 10 CD8+ clonotypes, making up roughly 1.0-7.5% of CD8+ T cells. Whether the expanded NKG2C-expressing T cell clones were specific for HCMV antigens remained unclear. Those dominant clonotypes were again the most abundant among CD3+CD56-NKG2C+ cells in several donors, at about 25-65%.

HCMV-specific IgG was detected in serum with a commercial ELISA kit to determine HCMV serostatus. Peripheral blood mononuclear cells were isolated from blood by Ficoll density gradient centrifugation. Note on this clonotype: Its antigen is unknown.

The CDR3 contains 14 residues, cysteine and phenylalanine counted. The DNA sequence is not available. Sequences KGHSH (CDR1) and LQKENI (CDR2) are obtained from the germline V gene. The sequencing machine was an Illumina HiSeq 2000. The TCR beta cDNA libraries were made using 5'RACE template switching, a step that added both a universal primer site and unique molecular identifiers. cDNA synthesis was primed from the TCR beta constant segment and was followed by two successive PCR amplification steps. The study's processing was this. Reads were demultiplexed and grouped by UMI with MIGEC, and clonotypes were assembled and quantified with MiTCR. To exclude erroneous sequences, any TCR cDNA sequence not supported by at least two reads was discarded. The tcR package was used for downstream repertoire analysis, and clonotypes were matched between fractions using CDR3 nucleotide sequence together with V segment. VDJmatch was used to annotate antigen specificity against VDJdb, with one amino acid substitution in CDR3 allowed. With the reads reprocessed by TCRdb, a single entry stands for each CDR3 protein sequence and no DNA is reported. TCRdb, not the original authors, processed these V and J calls. The sample table gives about 260,000 distinct CDR3 sequences. 4% to 4.5% of the sample comes from the top ten.

Source material: blood T cells: a sorted CD56 or NKG2C T cell subset, CD4+ or CD8+ T cells, or bulk PBMC T cells (not recorded which). This TCR was recovered from a woman between 18 and 70 years old in good health. The chain links TRBV18 with TRBJ2-5. CDR3 loop: CASSPIELQETQYF.